A single sample gave rise to the 6 T cell receptor beta chains below, sequenced in a study of tumor-infiltrating lymphocytes in primary liver carcinoma. Unsorted whole blood served as the source of blood RNA, and germline DNA was extracted as well. Making TCR beta cDNA involved approximately 0.5 ug total RNA and a constant-region primer. Three nested multiplex PCR rounds, a slightly modified ARM-PCR method, built the TCR beta libraries. Running 10 cycles apiece, the first two PCR rounds relied on TRBV1-TRBV30 forward primers together with a C-beta reverse primer. From the multiplex PCR reads, TCRdb called clonotypes with MiXCR, one entry per CDR3 protein. The repertoire holds approximately 320,000 distinct CDR3 sequences, with 45% to 70% as singletons. Sequences were obtained from peripheral blood. Receptor source: a woman aged 25-40 years with primary liver carcinoma and hepatitis B virus infection.

This clonotype turned up a few times. The chain is built from TRBV12-3 or TRBV12-4 and TRBJ2-4; D remains ambiguous. This CDR3 comprises 15 residues. The V end lost 4 bases, the J end lost 7 bases, and 17 bases lay between the germline ends. CDR3 DNA: TGTGCCAGCAGTTCGGTGGGTACCCTGAGGAACATTCAGTACTTC. Its translation is CASSSVGTLRNIQYF.

As regards this clonotype: An end of the junction does not agree with germline; a read error may underlie this. The chain recombines TRBV11-2 with TRBJ2-1, with 10 positions matching TRBD1. The CDR3 runs to 16 residues. Germline V lookup: CDR1 SGHAT, CDR2 FQNNGV. DNA of the CDR3: TGTGCCAGCAGCCCCCGACAGGGGGCTGATTACATTGAGCAGTTCTTC. Its translation is CASSPRQGADYIEQFF.

V usage is TRBV11-2 and J usage is TRBJ2-7; 9 bases are shared with TRBD1. CDR3 size: 15 residues. Germline V lookup: CDR1 SGHAT, CDR2 FQNNGV. The V segment lost 5 bases and the J segment 4 bases; nucleotides outside the gene matches: 9. The CDR3 sequence is CASSSNRGPAYEQYF. For the CDR3, the DNA is TGTGCCAGCAGCAGTAACAGGGGGCCAGCTTACGAGCAGTACTTC.

The genes are TRBV20-1 and TRBJ2-1; 11 positions agree with TRBD2. This CDR3 contains 15 residues. J lost 8 bases, V lost 2 bases, and 8 bases had no gene match. Germline values: CDR1 DFQATT, CDR2 SNEGSKA (reference sequence). The chain's CDR3 is CSARNIAGGFDEQFF. DNA of the CDR3: TGCAGTGCTAGAAATATAGCGGGAGGGTTCGATGAGCAGTTCTTC.

About this clonotype: The junction departs from germline at one end; a sequencing error may be responsible. This sequence joins TRBV11-2 and TRBJ2-5; perhaps TRBD1 as D (6 bases). The CDR3 consists of 14 residues. Germline CDR1 reads SGHAT; CDR2 reads FQNNGV. This CDR3 is CTSGLRGSQETQYF. The CDR3 DNA follows: TGTACCAGCGGCTTGAGGGGGAGCCAAGAGACCCAGTACTTC.

The table lists this clonotype with a few counts. The V gene is TRBV6-5, the J gene TRBJ1-2; 11 positions agree with TRBD1. Germline values: CDR1 MNHEY, CDR2 SVGAGI. CDR3 length: 18 amino acids. V trimming: 4 bases; J trimming: 4 bases; junction bases outside the gene matches: 14. The CDR3 here is CASSFMPGTGGEIYGYTF. DNA for the CDR3: TGTGCCAGCAGTTTCATGCCCGGGACAGGGGGTGAGATCTATGGCTACACCTTC.